What follows are 17 T cell receptor beta chains derived from one specimen sequenced in a study of T-cell memory formation after mild COVID-19. TCRdb processed the 5' RACE reads anew with MiXCR; each CDR3 protein has one entry. The profile shows hundreds of thousands of distinct CDR3 sequences, roughly a fifth of them singletons. Sequenced input: PBMCs or a T cell subset sorted from them (not recorded which). These receptor sequences come from an adult woman who had mild COVID-19 (a few samples of this study predate the infection). Cell type and time point are not known.

The gene calls are TRBV18 and TRBJ1-4; the D is unclear. Germline CDR1 KGHSH, CDR2 LQKENI. The CDR3 consists of 13 residues. V was clipped by 1 base and J by 6 bases, with 6 bases between them. The CDR3 protein is CASSPRLDEKLFF. The CDR3, as DNA: TGTGCCAGCTCACCACGTCTTGATGAAAAACTGTTTTTT.

The chain recombines TRBV6-2 or TRBV6-3 with TRBJ2-2, with 10 bases fitting TRBD2. This CDR3 comprises 14 residues. Germline V CDR1 and CDR2: MNHEY, SVGEGT. V shed 10 bases and J 3 bases; nucleotides not matched to a gene: 5. CDR3 bases: TGTGCCATCAAGCGGGAGGGTCACACCGGGGAGCTGTTTTTT. This gives the protein CAIKREGHTGELFF.

In its sample, this clonotype was seen a few times. The chain has TRBV3-1 and TRBJ1-2; D gene uncertain. The CDR3 consists of 15 residues. Trimming cost V 0 bases and J 0 bases, with 8 bases left between them. CDR1 LGHDT and CDR2 YNNKEL come from the germline V gene (reference sequence). In DNA form, the CDR3 reads TGTGCCAGCAGCCAAGATCGGAGAGCTAACTATGGCTACACCTTC. As protein: CASSQDRRANYGYTF.

The chain uses TRBV18 and TRBJ2-3; a possible D gene is TRBD2 (5 bases). The CDR3 runs to 15 residues. Germline V gene data show CDR1 as KGHSH and CDR2 as LQKENI. Trimming left V 3 bases short and J 4 bases short, with 14 bases between. This chain's CDR3 is CASSPIVGSADTQYF. CDR3 in DNA: TGTGCCAGCTCACCGATCGTTGGTAGCGCAGATACGCAGTATTTT.

This clonotype was seen a few times. The chain combines TRBV9 with TRBJ1-2; D might be TRBD1 (6 bases). Germline-derived CDR1 and CDR2 are SGDLS and YYNGEE. The CDR3 totals 15 residues. V lost 3 bases, J lost 7 bases, and 19 bases lay in between. The CDR3 loop reads CASSGGLGQGIGYTF. DNA of the CDR3: TGTGCCAGCAGCGGAGGCCTGGGGCAGGGGATTGGCTACACCTTC.

In its sample, this clonotype was seen once. This may come from a read error, since a much larger clone is one base off. V gene TRBV11-3 combines with J gene TRBJ2-5, with 13 bases fitting TRBD2. The CDR3 is 16 amino acids. From germline, CDR1 is SGHNT and CDR2 YENEEA. With V trimmed by 4 bases and J by 1 base, 3 bases remained unmatched. CDR3 DNA: TGTGCCAGCAGCTGGGGACTAGCGGGACTCCAAGAGACCCAGTACTTC. Amino acid sequence: CASSWGLAGLQETQYF.

The V and J genes are TRBV5-6 and TRBJ2-5; D unclear. CDR1 is SGHDT, CDR2 YYEEEE, per germline. The CDR3 contains 14 residues. The V and J ends lost 4 bases and 5 bases respectively, with 15 bases between them. The CDR3, as DNA: TGTGCCAGCAGCGCTGTGGTCCCGCGGGAGACCCAGTACTTC. Translated, it gives CASSAVVPRETQYF.

The chain combines TRBV12-3 or TRBV12-4 with TRBJ2-1; no reliable D call. Between the trimmed V and J ends, which lost 4 bases and 13 bases, there was a span of 8 bases. This CDR3 has 10 amino acids. This chain's CDR3 is CASSYTVQFF. The DNA of the CDR3 is TGTGCCAGCAGTTATACGGTCCAGTTCTTC.

This chain links TRBV5-6 with TRBJ2-3; the match to TRBD1 covers 11 bases. CDR1 and CDR2 from the germline V gene are SGHDT and YYEEEE. Trimming removed 4 bases from V and 5 bases from J; junction bases left unmatched: 9. The CDR3 loop spans 16 amino acids. CDR3 sequence (DNA): TGTGCCAGCAGCCCTTTGGACAGGGGGCAGATAGATACGCAGTATTTT. As protein: CASSPLDRGQIDTQYF.

The chain couples TRBV7-9 to TRBJ1-2, with 9 positions matching TRBD1. Germline values: CDR1 SEHNR, CDR2 FQNEAQ (reference sequence). The CDR3 consists of 18 residues. V lost 5 bases to trimming and J lost 4 bases; unmatched junction nucleotides: 17. The CDR3 loop reads CASSPGGTGSPTLYGYTF. The CDR3 DNA sequence: TGTGCCAGCAGCCCCGGCGGGACAGGGTCTCCCACCCTCTATGGCTACACCTTC.

This clonotype was recorded a few times. The chain employs TRBV4-3 and TRBJ2-7; no clear D. This CDR3 contains 15 residues. Germline-derived CDR1 and CDR2 are LGHNA and YSLEER. V lost 0 bases to trimming and J lost 0 bases, with 9 bases between them. The CDR3 loop is CASSQDRLLSYEQYF. The CDR3 DNA sequence: TGCGCCAGCAGCCAAGACCGCTTACTCTCCTACGAGCAGTACTTC.

The rearrangement joins TRBV19 to TRBJ1-1; D is unresolved. V lost 8 bases, J lost 3 bases, and 19 bases lay in between. Germline CDR1 and CDR2: LNHDA and SQIVND (reference sequence). CDR3 length: 15 amino acids. The DNA for the CDR3 is TGTGCCAGTCTGAAAAGACCGCCGGAGGACACTGAAGCTTTCTTT. This encodes CASLKRPPEDTEAFF. Using reference TRBV19 and TRBJ1-1 for the parts outside the CDR3, the full variable domain is DGGITQSPKYLFRKEGQNVTLSCEQNLNHDAMYWYRQDPGQGLRLIYYSQIVNDFQKGDIAEGYSVSREKKESFPLTVTSAQKNPTAFYLCASLKRPPEDTEAFFGQGTRLTVV.

The V and J genes are TRBV5-6 and TRBJ1-2; 10 positions match TRBD1. This CDR3 comprises 15 residues. Germline CDR1 reads SGHDT; CDR2 reads YYEEEE. The V and J ends lost 4 bases and 5 bases, in that order; junction bases with no gene match: 8. The CDR3 DNA is TGTGCCAGCAGCATCGGACAGGGGGAGAGGTATGGCTACACCTTC. It encodes CASSIGQGERYGYTF.

A few counts support this clonotype. J is TRBJ2-1 and V is TRBV19, with 9 bases that match TRBD1. The CDR3 spans 13 residues. V gave up 4 bases and J gave up 8 bases; unmatched junction bases: 3. Germline values: CDR1 LNHDA, CDR2 SQIVND (reference sequence). CDR3 bases: TGTGCCAGTAGTAGGACAGGGGTACATGAGCAGTTCTTC. Protein product: CASSRTGVHEQFF. Supplemented by reference TRBV19 and TRBJ2-1, the full variable domain reads DGGITQSPKYLFRKEGQNVTLSCEQNLNHDAMYWYRQDPGQGLRLIYYSQIVNDFQKGDIAEGYSVSREKKESFPLTVTSAQKNPTAFYLCASSRTGVHEQFFGPGTRLTVL.

This clonotype was recorded a few times. The rearrangement uses TRBV6-1 and TRBJ1-2, with D unresolved. The ends were cut back, 2 bases at V and 8 bases at J, with 18 bases in the middle. CDR3 length: 15 amino acids. Germline-derived CDR1 and CDR2 are MNHNS and SASEGT. The CDR3 reads CASSESGRNLRGYTF. CDR3 nucleotide sequence: TGTGCCAGCAGTGAATCCGGGCGTAACCTCAGAGGCTACACCTTC.

The V gene is TRBV20-1, the J gene TRBJ2-1, with 10 bases fitting TRBD2. Germline V gives CDR1 DFQATT, CDR2 SNEGSKA (reference sequence). The CDR3 has 14 residues. The V segment lost 4 bases and the J segment 6 bases; nucleotides outside the gene matches: 6. The CDR3 coding sequence is TGCAGTGCTATCGTAGCGGGGGGAGGCAATGAGCAGTTCTTC. Translating it yields CSAIVAGGGNEQFF.

This clonotype has only a few counts. The chain employs TRBV19 and TRBJ2-7; 7 bases are shared with TRBD1. Unmatched junction bases numbered 7, after V lost 8 bases and J lost 3 bases. Germline lookup yields CDR1 LNHDA and CDR2 SQIVND (reference sequence). The CDR3 length is 13 residues. As DNA, the CDR3 is TGTGCCAGTGGGACAGATTTATACTACGAGCAGTACTTC. Amino acids: CASGTDLYYEQYF.